Listed below are T cell receptor beta chains from one sample, sequenced in a study of blood T cell repertoires in COVID-19. Sequencing was performed with immunoSEQ multiplex PCR; in TCRdb, only in-frame clones are kept and a portion is missing. The data contain 150,000 to 200,000 clones, about 80% of them seen just once; the ten biggest clones take up about a fifth. The sample taken for sequencing was peripheral blood. The receptors were gathered from a woman of 80 years or more with acute or convalescent COVID-19. Both conserved end residues are part of each CDR3. Each record gives: clone size, D gene, V gene, J gene, CDR3 protein, CDR3 DNA. D genes are given only for firm matches. Part of the rows lack a size; the others show once, few, many or a class for expanded clones.

size: .; D: TRBD1; V: TRBV10-3; J: TRBJ1-1; CDR3: CAISESQGVNTEAFF; DNA: TGTGCCATCAGTGAATCCCAGGGGGTCAACACTGAAGCTTTCTTT
size: .; D: .; V: TRBV11-2; J: TRBJ1-2; CDR3: CASSQRVRNYGYTF; DNA: TGTGCCAGCAGCCAACGGGTACGGAACTATGGCTACACCTTC
size: .; D: TRBD2; V: TRBV19; J: TRBJ2-2; CDR3: CASSIQRESITGELFF; DNA: TGTGCCAGTAGTATTCAGCGGGAGAGTATCACCGGGGAGCTGTTTTTT
size: .; D: .; V: TRBV7-9; J: TRBJ1-2; CDR3: CASSLDIDSYGYTF; DNA: TGTGCCAGCAGCTTAGATATCGATAGCTATGGCTACACCTTC
size: .; D: .; V: TRBV27; J: TRBJ1-1; CDR3: CASSSSRNTEAFF; DNA: TGTGCCAGCAGTTCCTCCCGGAACACTGAAGCTTTCTTT
size: .; D: .; V: TRBV6-5; J: TRBJ2-2; CDR3: CASSPTGPWAGELFF; DNA: TGTGCCAGCAGTCCGACAGGTCCTTGGGCCGGGGAGCTGTTTTTT
size: few; D: .; V: TRBV6-4; J: TRBJ2-2; CDR3: CASSPKNTGELFF; DNA: TGTGCCAGCAGTCCTAAGAACACCGGGGAGCTGTTTTTT
size: .; D: .; V: TRBV5-1; J: TRBJ2-2; CDR3: CASSLYGQNTGELFF; DNA: TGCGCCAGCAGCTTGTACGGACAAAACACCGGGGAGCTGTTTTTT
size: .; D: .; V: TRBV16; J: TRBJ1-3; CDR3: CASSQSTGNTIYF; DNA: TGTGCCAGCAGCCAATCGACAGGAAACACCATATATTTT
size: .; D: TRBD1; V: TRBV19; J: TRBJ2-7; CDR3: CATATGIEQYF; DNA: TGTGCCACCGCGACAGGGATCGAGCAGTACTTC
size: .; D: .; V: TRBV19; J: TRBJ1-5; CDR3: CASTPDRSNQPQHF; DNA: TGTGCCAGTACCCCCGACAGGTCTAATCAGCCCCAGCATTTT
size: .; D: .; V: TRBV28; J: TRBJ1-2; CDR3: CASSLDGESGYTF; DNA: TGTGCCAGCAGTTTGGATGGGGAGAGTGGCTACACCTTC
size: .; D: .; V: TRBV6-6; J: TRBJ2-1; CDR3: CASNLTPRYEQFF; DNA: TGTGCCAGCAACCTAACCCCTAGGTATGAGCAGTTCTTC
size: .; D: .; V: TRBV23-1; J: TRBJ1-1; CDR3: CASSQSGRDSEAFF; DNA: TGCGCCAGCAGTCAATCTGGCAGGGATTCTGAAGCTTTCTTT
size: .; D: TRBD2; V: TRBV5-1; J: TRBJ2-1; CDR3: CASSLEGLAGDEQFF; DNA: TGCGCCAGCAGCTTGGAAGGACTAGCGGGTGATGAGCAGTTCTTC
size: .; D: .; V: TRBV11-3; J: TRBJ2-2; CDR3: CASSQQGNTGELFF; DNA: TGTGCCAGCAGCCAACAGGGGAACACCGGGGAGCTGTTTTTT
size: .; D: .; V: TRBV25-1; J: TRBJ2-7; CDR3: CASRGHGGSQYF; DNA: TGTGCCAGCCGAGGACATGGAGGGTCGCAGTACTTC
size: .; D: .; V: TRBV2; J: TRBJ1-2; CDR3: CASSEGTDYGYTF; DNA: TGTGCCAGCAGTGAGGGGACTGATTATGGCTACACCTTC
size: .; D: .; V: TRBV6-5; J: TRBJ2-1; CDR3: CASSKIRGFGEQFF; DNA: TGTGCCAGCAGCAAGATCAGGGGATTCGGTGAGCAGTTCTTC
size: .; D: .; V: TRBV11-2; J: TRBJ1-1; CDR3: CASSLQGGEAFF; DNA: TGTGCCAGCAGTCTACAGGGTGGGGAAGCTTTCTTT
size: .; D: .; V: TRBV5-6; J: TRBJ2-7; CDR3: CASTRDYEQYF; DNA: TGTGCCAGCACCCGAGATTACGAGCAGTACTTC
size: few; D: .; V: TRBV29-1; J: TRBJ1-4; CDR3: CSVGASSGEKLFF; DNA: TGCAGCGTCGGAGCTTCGAGCGGTGAAAAACTGTTTTTT
size: .; D: .; V: TRBV5-1; J: TRBJ2-1; CDR3: CASSFGRRLVSLDEQFF; DNA: TGCGCCAGCAGCTTCGGGAGACGACTAGTATCACTTGATGAGCAGTTCTTC
size: .; D: .; V: TRBV5-1; J: TRBJ2-7; CDR3: CASSFRGTSVYEQYF; DNA: TGCGCCAGCAGCTTCAGGGGAACGTCCGTATACGAGCAGTACTTC
size: .; D: .; V: TRBV19; J: TRBJ1-2; CDR3: CASSIRSNYGYTF; DNA: TGTGCCAGTAGTATACGCAGTAACTATGGCTACACCTTC
size: .; D: TRBD1; V: TRBV10-3; J: TRBJ1-5; CDR3: CAISRDRGNQPQHF; DNA: TGTGCCATCAGCCGGGACAGGGGCAATCAGCCCCAGCATTTT
size: .; D: TRBD1; V: TRBV5-1; J: TRBJ2-5; CDR3: CASTGQGQETQYF; DNA: TGCGCCAGCACGGGACAGGGGCAAGAGACCCAGTACTTC
size: .; D: .; V: TRBV3-1/TRBV3-2; J: TRBJ1-2; CDR3: CASSQGPGAVGYTF; DNA: TGTGCCAGCAGCCAAGGCCCGGGAGCGGTCGGCTACACCTTC
size: .; D: .; V: TRBV18; J: TRBJ2-1; CDR3: CASSPVAEYNEQFF; DNA: TGTGCCAGCTCACCCGTAGCTGAATACAATGAGCAGTTCTTC
size: .; D: TRBD2; V: TRBV5-1; J: TRBJ2-1; CDR3: CASSLSLAGEGEQFF; DNA: TGCGCCAGCAGCTTATCACTAGCGGGAGAGGGTGAGCAGTTCTTC
size: .; D: .; V: TRBV11-2; J: TRBJ1-1; CDR3: CASSFGRRNTEAFF; DNA: TGTGCCAGCAGCTTTGGCAGGCGGAACACTGAAGCTTTCTTT
size: once; D: .; V: TRBV5-5; J: TRBJ2-1; CDR3: CASSLADSSYNEQFF; DNA: TGTGCCAGCAGCTTGGCTGACAGCTCCTACAATGAGCAGTTCTTC
size: .; D: TRBD1; V: TRBV5-4; J: TRBJ2-7; CDR3: CASSLGQGAYEQYF; DNA: TGTGCCAGCAGCCTAGGACAGGGGGCCTACGAGCAGTACTTC
size: .; D: TRBD2; V: TRBV5-5; J: TRBJ2-1; CDR3: CASSFLLAGANEQFF; DNA: TGTGCCAGCAGCTTTTTACTAGCGGGAGCTAATGAGCAGTTCTTC
size: .; D: TRBD2; V: TRBV7-2; J: TRBJ2-1; CDR3: CASSSPSGRVYNEQFF; DNA: TGTGCCAGCAGCTCCCCTAGCGGGAGAGTTTACAATGAGCAGTTCTTC
size: .; D: .; V: TRBV4-3; J: TRBJ1-5; CDR3: CASSLGQYSNQPQHF; DNA: TGCGCCAGCAGCCTTGGACAGTATAGCAATCAGCCCCAGCATTTT
size: .; D: TRBD1; V: TRBV29-1; J: TRBJ2-1; CDR3: CSVADRENEQFF; DNA: TGCAGCGTAGCCGACAGGGAAAATGAGCAGTTCTTC
size: .; D: .; V: TRBV21-1; J: TRBJ2-7; CDR3: CASSKSRLAGDYEQYF; DNA: TGTGCCAGCAGCAAATCGAGACTAGCGGGGGACTACGAGCAGTACTTC
size: .; D: .; V: TRBV9; J: TRBJ2-7; CDR3: CASSERQLSYEQYF; DNA: TGTGCCAGCAGCGAAAGACAGCTCTCCTACGAGCAGTACTTC
size: .; D: .; V: TRBV2; J: TRBJ2-1; CDR3: CASTGTTAYNEQFF; DNA: TGTGCCAGCACCGGGACAACGGCCTACAATGAGCAGTTCTTC
size: .; D: TRBD2; V: TRBV27; J: TRBJ2-7; CDR3: CASSLRGGYEQYF; DNA: TGTGCCAGCAGTTTACGCGGGGGCTACGAGCAGTACTTC
size: .; D: .; V: TRBV10-2; J: TRBJ2-7; CDR3: CASSGLRGYEQYF; DNA: TGCGCCAGCAGTGGTCTTCGGGGCTACGAGCAGTACTTC
size: .; D: TRBD1; V: TRBV27; J: TRBJ1-5; CDR3: CASSLVGQGAALGNQPQHF; DNA: TGTGCCAGCAGTTTAGTGGGACAGGGGGCTGCATTAGGCAATCAGCCCCAGCATTTT
size: .; D: TRBD2; V: TRBV7-2; J: TRBJ2-1; CDR3: CASSLQRGSYNEQFF; DNA: TGTGCCAGCAGCTTACAGCGGGGATCCTACAATGAGCAGTTCTTC
size: .; D: .; V: TRBV6-5; J: TRBJ1-2; CDR3: CASSYSVRLGGYTF; DNA: TGTGCCAGCAGTTACTCCGTCAGGTTAGGCGGCTACACCTTC
size: .; D: .; V: TRBV21-1; J: TRBJ1-1; CDR3: CASSKEKGMNTEAFF; DNA: TGTGCCAGCAGCAAAGAAAAGGGGATGAACACTGAAGCTTTCTTT
size: .; D: .; V: TRBV2; J: TRBJ1-6; CDR3: CASREGNSPLHF; DNA: TGTGCCAGCAGGGAGGGTAATTCACCCCTCCACTTT
size: .; D: .; V: TRBV28; J: TRBJ1-1; CDR3: CASSFGGLGFTEAFF; DNA: TGTGCCAGCAGTTTTGGGGGCTTGGGATTCACTGAAGCTTTCTTT
size: .; D: .; V: TRBV18; J: TRBJ2-1; CDR3: CASSPRGVYNEQFF; DNA: TGTGCCAGCTCACCACGGGGCGTTTACAATGAGCAGTTCTTC
size: .; D: .; V: TRBV7-2; J: TRBJ2-1; CDR3: CASSLGQYNEQFF; DNA: TGTGCCAGCAGCTTAGGACAGTACAATGAGCAGTTCTTC